Each of the 20 T cell receptor beta chains below was sequenced from the same sample in a study of T cell changes during pregnancy in multiple sclerosis. The assay was immunoSEQ multiplex PCR, and TCRdb's table has in-frame clones only and misses some. Seen here are around 110,000 clones, about 90% observed once, and the top ten hold about 1.6%. The source was peripheral blood, collected in the third trimester of pregnancy. These receptor sequences come from a female donor with multiple sclerosis, enrolled in a pregnancy study.

CDR3 amino acids: CASSLVSGTVVSGANVLTF. CDR3 in DNA: TGTGCCAGCAGCTTGGTTTCCGGGACAGTCGTCTCTGGGGCCAACGTCCTGACTTTC. The chain recombines TRBV11-2 with TRBJ2-6; 7 bases are shared with TRBD1. CDR3 length: 19 amino acids. V dropped 3 bases and J dropped 0; count of bases not matched to a gene: 11. The germline gives CDR1 SGHAT, CDR2 FQNNGV.

V and J are TRBV7-3 and TRBJ2-7; 8 nucleotides agree with TRBD2. Germline CDR1 is SGHTA and CDR2 is FQGTGA. J gave up 5 bases and V 1 base, and 7 bases lay outside the gene matches. The CDR3 sequence is 15 residues long. CDR3 DNA: TGTGCCAGCAGCTTAAACGGGGGGGGCGACCACGAGCAGTACTTC. Protein product: CASSLNGGGDHEQYF.

This chain joins TRBV5-1 and TRBJ2-1, with D possibly being TRBD1 (6 bases). The V end was cut by 2 bases, the J end by 7 bases, with 16 bases between. The CDR3 covers 15 residues. Germline CDR1 is SGHRS and CDR2 is YFSETQ. The chain's CDR3 is CASSFNREIGNEQFF. CDR3 in DNA: TGCGCCAGCAGCTTTAACAGGGAGATCGGGAATGAGCAGTTCTTC.

This chain joins TRBV5-1 and TRBJ1-2; D is unresolved. The length of the CDR3 is 16 residues. The germline V gene encodes CDR1 SGHRS and CDR2 YFSETQ. V lost 2 bases and J lost 0, with 14 bases in between. CDR3 nucleotides: TGCGCCAGCAGCTTAAGTGTCAGTAACGCTAACTATGGCTACACCTTC. Amino acids: CASSLSVSNANYGYTF.

This clone was found a few times. V gene TRBV5-1 combines with J gene TRBJ2-1; 9 nucleotides match TRBD2. In germline, CDR1 is SGHRS, CDR2 YFSETQ. The CDR3 is made up of 17 amino acids. J lost 4 bases, V lost 2 bases, and 10 bases had no gene match. The CDR3 is CASSFAGLAGPYNEQFF. The CDR3 DNA reads as TGCGCCAGCAGCTTCGCCGGTCTAGCGGGACCTTACAATGAGCAGTTCTTC. Complete variable domain (other parts from reference TRBV5-1 and TRBJ2-1): KAGVTQTPRYLIKTRGQQVTLSCSPISGHRSVSWYQQTPGQGLQFLFEYFSETQRNKGNFPGRFSGRQFSNSRSEMNVSTLELGDSALYLCASSFAGLAGPYNEQFFGPGTRLTVL.

The rearrangement links TRBV2 to TRBJ1-2; TRBD1 matches at 9 bases. The V gene end was trimmed by 5 bases and the J gene end by 5 bases; junction bases not matched to a gene: 6. The CDR3 length is 14 residues. Germline V lookup: CDR1 SNHLY, CDR2 FYNNEI. The CDR3 DNA sequence: TGTGCCAGCAGTCTGACGACAGGGGGGTATGGCTACACCTTC. Translation gives CASSLTTGGYGYTF.

The rearrangement links TRBV2 to TRBJ2-7, with a possible D match to TRBD1 (5 bases). Trimming took 4 bases from V and 3 from J, leaving 7 bases between them. CDR1 SNHLY and CDR2 FYNNEI come from the germline V gene. This CDR3 is built from 12 residues. The CDR3 protein is CASSGQGYEQYF. DNA for the CDR3: TGTGCCAGCAGTGGTCAGGGCTACGAGCAGTACTTC.

The chain combines TRBV4-2 with TRBJ1-5; D is unresolved. Looked up from germline, CDR1 is LGHNA and CDR2 is YNFKEQ. The CDR3 totals 16 residues. The germline V and J ends were trimmed by 1 base and 3 bases, with 13 bases remaining between them. CDR3 region: CASSQVSGDDNQPQHF. The CDR3 region has the DNA TGTGCCAGCAGCCAAGTATCCGGGGATGACAATCAGCCCCAGCATTTT.

The V gene is TRBV7-9, the J gene TRBJ1-1; maybe TRBD1 (6 bases). This CDR3 has 15 amino acids. V lost 1 base and J 4 bases, leaving 13 bases between the germline ends. Per germline, CDR1 SEHNR and CDR2 FQNEAQ (reference sequence). The CDR3 sequence is CASSLEGGGFTEAFF. The CDR3 DNA reads as TGTGCCAGCAGCTTAGAAGGGGGGGGTTTCACTGAAGCTTTCTTT. Full variable domain (outside the CDR3, taken from reference TRBV7-9 and TRBJ1-1): DTGVSQNPRHKITKRGQNVTFRCDPISEHNRLYWYRQTLGQGPEFLTYFQNEAQLEKSRLLSDRFSAERPKGSFSTLEIQRTEQGDSAMYLCASSLEGGGFTEAFFGQGTRLTVV.

The chain is built from TRBV7-2 and TRBJ1-5; D is perhaps TRBD1 (6 bases). Germline CDR1 SGHTA, CDR2 FQGNSA. The CDR3 spans 16 residues. The V end lost 3 bases, the J end lost 2 bases, and 14 bases lay between the germline ends. CDR3 nucleotide sequence: TGTGCCAGCAGCTTTATCAGGGGTATGGGCAATCAGCCCCAGCATTTT. Translated, it gives CASSFIRGMGNQPQHF.

The V gene is TRBV5-5, the J gene TRBJ2-5, with TRBD1 matching 7 bases. The CDR3 sequence is 14 residues long. Germline CDR1 is SGHKS and CDR2 is YYEKEE (reference sequence). V lost 0 bases and J lost 1; bases outside the gene matches: 0. This CDR3 is CASSLGTGQETQYF. CDR3 DNA: TGTGCCAGCAGCTTGGGGACAGGCCAAGAGACCCAGTACTTC.

CDR3 sequence reads: CASSDKRTSGFYNEQFF. The CDR3 bases are TGTGCCAGCAGTGACAAGAGGACTAGCGGATTTTACAATGAGCAGTTCTTC. The chain links TRBV25-1 to TRBJ2-1, with TRBD2 identical over 10 bases. The V segment lost 3 bases and the J segment 4 bases; nucleotides outside the gene matches: 9. Germline CDR1 and CDR2: MGHDK and SYGVNS. CDR3 length: 17 amino acids.

This clone appeared a single time. J is TRBJ2-7 and V is TRBV5-4; TRBD2 matches 15 bases. The CDR3 extends over 18 amino acids. Germline values: CDR1 SGHNT, CDR2 YYREEE (reference sequence). V lost 4 bases to trimming and J lost 5 bases; unmatched junction nucleotides: 13. CDR3 in amino acids: CASSNPGLAGGQSHEQYF. DNA of the CDR3: TGTGCCAGCAGCAACCCGGGACTAGCGGGAGGCCAGTCCCACGAGCAGTACTTC.

The V call is TRBV18, the J call TRBJ1-5; TRBD1 matches at 8 bases. After removal of 6 bases from V and 0 bases from J, the junction contained 4 bases not matched to a gene. CDR3 size: 15 residues. Germline lookup yields CDR1 KGHSH and CDR2 LQKENI. CDR3 region: CASSGTGLSNQPQHF. CDR3 nucleotide sequence: TGTGCCAGCTCGGGGACAGGACTTAGCAATCAGCCCCAGCATTTT.

The V and J genes are TRBV7-7 and TRBJ2-3, with 9 bases matching TRBD2. Germline trimming cut 2 bases from V and 2 bases from J; bases unmatched to any gene: 5. The CDR3 contains 16 residues. In germline, CDR1 is SSHAT, CDR2 FNYEAQ (reference sequence). The CDR3 is CASSLKAGGSTDTQYF. The CDR3 DNA reads as TGTGCCAGCAGCTTAAAAGCGGGAGGCTCCACAGATACGCAGTATTTT.

The chain recombines TRBV2 with TRBJ1-1, with 7 nucleotides matching TRBD1. Germline CDR1 reads SNHLY; CDR2 reads FYNNEI. This CDR3 has 16 amino acids. J gave up 4 bases and V 7 bases, and 15 bases lay outside the gene matches. The CDR3 spells CASTTENGQGGTEAFF. The CDR3 DNA reads as TGTGCCAGCACCACTGAGAACGGGCAGGGGGGCACTGAAGCTTTCTTT.

This chain joins TRBV6-5 and TRBJ1-4; tentative D call: TRBD1 (5 bases). CDR3 length equals 13 residues. Trimming pared 8 bases from V and 2 bases from J, leaving 9 bases between. Per the germline V gene, CDR1 is MNHEY and CDR2 is SVGAGI. In nucleotides, the CDR3 is TGTGCCAGCGGGTACAGGACTAATGAAAAACTGTTTTTT. It is translated as CASGYRTNEKLFF.

This clone was seen a few times. The chain is built from TRBV2 and TRBJ2-1; weak D call: TRBD1 (6 bases). Per the germline V gene, CDR1 is SNHLY and CDR2 is FYNNEI. CDR3 length: 13 amino acids. The V end was cut by 7 bases, the J end by 6 bases, with 13 bases between. The CDR3 region is CASTQQGVNEQFF. CDR3 nucleotide sequence: TGTGCCAGCACTCAACAGGGCGTCAATGAGCAGTTCTTC.

The chain links TRBV2 to TRBJ2-1; 7 nucleotides match TRBD2. CDR1 and CDR2 from the germline V gene are SNHLY and FYNNEI. There are 14 residues in the CDR3. V gave up 6 bases and J gave up 1 base; unmatched junction bases: 3. The chain's CDR3 is CASRRDYSYNEQFF. As DNA, the CDR3 is TGTGCCAGCAGGCGGGACTATTCCTACAATGAGCAGTTCTTC.

The CDR3 reads CASSVSRGNNEQFF. The CDR3 region has the DNA TGTGCCAGCAGCGTAAGTCGAGGAAACAATGAGCAGTTCTTC. V is TRBV9 and J is TRBJ2-1; D not certain. The CDR3 has 14 residues. Looked up from germline, CDR1 is SGDLS and CDR2 is YYNGEE. Between the trimmed V and J ends, which lost 1 base and 5 bases, there was a span of 10 bases. Variable domain in full (rest from reference TRBV9 and TRBJ2-1): DSGVTQTPKHLITATGQRVTLRCSPRSGDLSVYWYQQSLDQGLQFLIQYYNGEERAKGNILERFSAQQFPDLHSELNLSSLELGDSALYFCASSVSRGNNEQFFGPGTRLTVL.